This T cell receptor beta chain was recorded in a study of T cells after yellow fever vaccination. With regard to this clonotype: The antigen remains unidentified.

The CDR3 loop spans 16 amino acids. With 5 bases clipped from V and 1 base from J, the junction kept 12 bases outside the gene matches. Germline V gene lookup returns CDR1 DFQATT and CDR2 SNEGSKA (reference sequence). 5'RACE template switching generated TCR cDNA, adding a universal primer site and UMIs. TCRdb itself ran the 5' RACE reads through MiXCR, one entry per CDR3 protein. The sample lists fewer than 350,000 distinct CDR3 sequences; around 4.5% were seen once. Overall study findings and caveats: CD4 and CD8 compartments shared a small share of clonotypes. Subsequent booster samples again held most clones from primary vaccination (just under 98% CD4, 85% to 90% CD8). Although the secondary response was weaker, it peaked faster, at day 5 versus 15.

This specimen was PBMCs, taken 15 days after the yellow fever booster vaccination. The receptor was isolated from a young man who received the YFV17D yellow fever vaccine. This chain joins TRBV20-1 and TRBJ2-5, with 8 positions matching TRBD1. CDR3 sequence: CSAERRRDRIQETQYF. The CDR3 region has the DNA TGCAGTGCTGAACGGCGCCGGGACAGGATCCAAGAGACCCAGTACTTC.